Shown below are 8 T cell receptor beta chains from a single sample sequenced in a study of blood T cell repertoires in COVID-19. Using immunoSEQ multiplex PCR, the repertoire was profiled, and TCRdb retains in-frame clones only, with some absent. The repertoire holds hundreds of thousands of clones, with roughly 85% as singletons. Sequencing was performed on PBMCs or T cells enriched from blood (not recorded which). The receptors were sampled from a middle-aged man who had recovered from COVID-19.

The CDR3 protein is CASSIGPRGEQYF. In DNA form, the CDR3 reads TGTGCCAGTAGTATAGGCCCCAGGGGCGAGCAGTACTTC. The rearrangement joins TRBV19 to TRBJ2-7, with D perhaps TRBD1 (6 bases). This CDR3 has 13 residues. The ends were cut back, 1 base at V and 6 bases at J, with 10 bases in the middle. Germline CDR1 and CDR2: LNHDA and SQIVND (reference sequence).

The chain is built from TRBV27 and TRBJ2-3; D not resolved. This CDR3 comprises 15 residues. V was shortened by 0 bases and J by 6 bases, with 13 bases between the two germline ends. The germline gives CDR1 MNHEY, CDR2 SMNVEV (reference sequence). The CDR3 sequence: CASSLSRHLQDTQYF. In DNA form, the CDR3 reads TGTGCCAGCAGTTTATCCCGCCACCTACAGGATACGCAGTATTTT.

V usage is TRBV9 and J usage is TRBJ2-1, with unresolved D. V was trimmed by 4 bases and J by 6 bases, leaving 11 bases between them. Per germline, CDR1 SGDLS and CDR2 YYNGEE. The CDR3 sequence is 13 residues long. The CDR3 DNA is TGTGCCAGCAGCTTACGAGGCGCCAATGAGCAGTTCTTC. It is translated as CASSLRGANEQFF.

The rearrangement uses TRBV9 and TRBJ2-7; 7 positions agree with TRBD1. Germline V lookup: CDR1 SGDLS, CDR2 YYNGEE. CDR3 length: 14 residues. V lost 2 bases, J lost 3 bases, and 5 bases stayed unmatched. In DNA, the CDR3 is TGTGCCAGCAGCGTGTCAGGGGGTAACTACGAGCAGTACTTC. Its translation is CASSVSGGNYEQYF. Full variable domain (remainder filled in from reference TRBV9 and TRBJ2-7): DSGVTQTPKHLITATGQRVTLRCSPRSGDLSVYWYQQSLDQGLQFLIQYYNGEERAKGNILERFSAQQFPDLHSELNLSSLELGDSALYFCASSVSGGNYEQYFGPGTRLTVT.

The chain has TRBV6-5 and TRBJ2-1; 12 bases match TRBD2. The germline V gene encodes CDR1 MNHEY and CDR2 SVGAGI. V was clipped by 6 bases and J by 5 bases; unmatched bases: 5. This CDR3 region has 15 residues. CDR3 nucleotide sequence: TGTGCCAGCAGCCTCGGACTAGCGGGGCACAATGAGCAGTTCTTC. It specifies CASSLGLAGHNEQFF.

This clone came up a few times. The chain employs TRBV9 and TRBJ1-3; TRBD1 is a possible D gene (5 bases). The germline gives CDR1 SGDLS, CDR2 YYNGEE. The V end was cut by 3 bases, the J end by 2 bases, with 15 bases between. The CDR3 consists of 16 residues. The chain's CDR3 is CASSASTGLTGNTIYF. The CDR3 nucleotides are TGTGCCAGCAGCGCCTCAACAGGTTTAACTGGAAACACCATATATTTT.

V gene TRBV7-2 combines with J gene TRBJ2-7; D not resolved. Deletions cut 4 bases from V and 6 bases from J, with 19 bases between. There are 15 residues in the CDR3. Germline V gene data show CDR1 as SGHTA and CDR2 as FQGNSA. The CDR3 here is CASSSQANPTTEQYF. CDR3 nucleotides: TGTGCCAGCAGCTCCCAGGCTAACCCAACCACCGAGCAGTACTTC.

This chain's CDR3 is CASSLYPGKLYEQYF. In DNA, the CDR3 is TGTGCCAGCAGCTTATATCCGGGGAAGCTCTACGAGCAGTACTTC. The chain uses TRBV11-3 and TRBJ2-7; maybe TRBD2 (5 bases). Trimming stripped 2 bases from V and 3 bases from J, with 14 bases between. Germline V lookup: CDR1 SGHNT, CDR2 YENEEA. This CDR3 is built from 15 residues.